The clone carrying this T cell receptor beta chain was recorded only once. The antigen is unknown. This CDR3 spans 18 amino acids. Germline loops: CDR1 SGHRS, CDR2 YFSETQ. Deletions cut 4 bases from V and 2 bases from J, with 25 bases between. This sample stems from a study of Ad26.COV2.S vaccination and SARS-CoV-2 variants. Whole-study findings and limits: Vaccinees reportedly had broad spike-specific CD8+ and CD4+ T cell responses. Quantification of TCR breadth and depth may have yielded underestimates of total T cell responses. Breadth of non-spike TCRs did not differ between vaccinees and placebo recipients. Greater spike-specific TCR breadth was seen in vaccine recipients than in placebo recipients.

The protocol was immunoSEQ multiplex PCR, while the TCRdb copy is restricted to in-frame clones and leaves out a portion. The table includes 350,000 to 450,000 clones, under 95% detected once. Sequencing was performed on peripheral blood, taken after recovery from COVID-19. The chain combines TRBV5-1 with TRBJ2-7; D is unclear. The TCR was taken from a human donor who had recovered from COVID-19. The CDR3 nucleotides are TGCGCCAGCAGCGGTATTCATTGGAAGGGAACTCCTCCCTACGAGCAGTACTTC. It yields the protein CASSGIHWKGTPPYEQYF.